Presented here are 9 T cell receptor beta chains from one specimen sequenced in a study of blood T cell repertoires in COVID-19. Using immunoSEQ multiplex PCR, the repertoire was profiled, and TCRdb retains in-frame clones only, with some absent. The table has about 220,000 clones, over 80% seen once; the top ten hold 6.8%. The source material was PBMCs or T cells enriched from blood (not recorded which). These receptors originate from a woman between 40 and 55 years old who had recovered from COVID-19.

In this sample, this clone turned up once. V and J are TRBV5-1 and TRBJ1-2, with 9 bases identical to TRBD1. Trimming cost V 0 bases and J 4 bases; bases outside gene matches: 1. From germline, CDR1 is SGHRS and CDR2 YFSETQ. The CDR3 runs to 14 residues. The CDR3 bases are TGCGCCAGCAGCTTGGGGGACAGGGCCTATGGCTACACCTTC. It translates to CASSLGDRAYGYTF.

The chain couples TRBV5-6 to TRBJ2-2; TRBD2 aligns across 9 bases. The CDR3 sequence is 17 residues long. Germline CDR1 SGHDT, CDR2 YYEEEE. V was pared by 2 bases and J by 3 bases, with 8 bases of the junction left unmatched. The CDR3 coding sequence is TGTGCCAGCAGCTTAATAGCGGGAGTTTTTGACACCGGGGAGCTGTTTTTT. It encodes CASSLIAGVFDTGELFF.

This sequence joins TRBV21-1 and TRBJ2-7; the table calls TRBD2, which could not be checked here. TRBV21-1 is flagged as a pseudogene. CDR3 size: 13 residues. The CDR3 reads CASSPDYFYEQYV. Here the CDR3 DNA reads TGTGCCAGCAGCCCGGACTATTTCTACGAGCAGTACGTC.

This chain connects TRBV11-2 to TRBJ2-5; 14 nucleotides agree with TRBD2. Germline V gene lookup returns CDR1 SGHAT and CDR2 FQNNGV. The CDR3 consists of 18 residues. V dropped 1 base and J dropped 5; count of bases not matched to a gene: 9. CDR3: CASSLVSGTSGRGETQYF. CDR3 sequence (DNA): TGTGCCAGCAGCTTAGTCTCGGGGACTAGCGGGAGAGGGGAGACCCAGTACTTC.

V usage is TRBV3-1 (or the pseudogene TRBV3-2) and J usage is TRBJ1-1; D call uncertain. Germline values: CDR1 LGHDT, CDR2 YNNKEL (reference sequence). The CDR3 sequence is 17 residues long. The V and J ends lost 0 bases and 1 base respectively, with 15 bases between them. CDR3: CASSQDPFLGRNTEAFF. The CDR3 DNA reads TGTGCCAGCAGCCAAGATCCCTTCCTAGGCAGGAACACTGAAGCTTTCTTT.

CDR3 in DNA: TGTGCCAGCAGCTCCCCAGGGGAGTCTAATGAAAAACTGTTTTTT. Amino acids: CASSSPGESNEKLFF. The V gene is TRBV7-9, the J gene TRBJ1-4; D is possibly TRBD1 (6 bases). The germline gives CDR1 SEHNR, CDR2 FQNEAQ (reference sequence). The CDR3 extends over 15 amino acids. V was shortened by 4 bases and J by 3 bases, with 12 bases between the two germline ends.

The chain couples TRBV28 to TRBJ2-4, with 10 bases that match TRBD2. The CDR3 spans 17 residues. The junction had 10 bases not matched to a gene; V was cut back by 8 bases and J by 0 bases. The germline V gene encodes CDR1 MDHEN and CDR2 SYDVKM. The CDR3 loop is CASSSGGGSLAKNIQYF. The CDR3 nucleotides read TGTGCCAGCTCTAGCGGGGGCGGGTCCCTAGCCAAAAACATTCAGTACTTC.

V usage is TRBV19 and J usage is TRBJ1-4; D unclear. V was shortened by 4 bases and J by 4 bases, with 7 bases between the two germline ends. The CDR3 spans 13 residues. Germline V gene sequence: CDR1 LNHDA, CDR2 SQIVND (reference sequence). CDR3 residues: CASSNRYNEKLFF. DNA for the CDR3: TGTGCCAGTAGTAACAGATATAATGAAAAACTGTTTTTT.

This clone appeared once. V usage is TRBV2 and J usage is TRBJ1-5; 9 bases are a match to TRBD1. This CDR3 region has 13 residues. Germline V CDR1 and CDR2: SNHLY, FYNNEI. V was pared by 7 bases and J by 6 bases, with 4 bases of the junction left unmatched. The CDR3 is CASNGQGFQPQHF. The CDR3 DNA sequence: TGTGCCAGCAACGGACAGGGGTTTCAGCCCCAGCATTTT.